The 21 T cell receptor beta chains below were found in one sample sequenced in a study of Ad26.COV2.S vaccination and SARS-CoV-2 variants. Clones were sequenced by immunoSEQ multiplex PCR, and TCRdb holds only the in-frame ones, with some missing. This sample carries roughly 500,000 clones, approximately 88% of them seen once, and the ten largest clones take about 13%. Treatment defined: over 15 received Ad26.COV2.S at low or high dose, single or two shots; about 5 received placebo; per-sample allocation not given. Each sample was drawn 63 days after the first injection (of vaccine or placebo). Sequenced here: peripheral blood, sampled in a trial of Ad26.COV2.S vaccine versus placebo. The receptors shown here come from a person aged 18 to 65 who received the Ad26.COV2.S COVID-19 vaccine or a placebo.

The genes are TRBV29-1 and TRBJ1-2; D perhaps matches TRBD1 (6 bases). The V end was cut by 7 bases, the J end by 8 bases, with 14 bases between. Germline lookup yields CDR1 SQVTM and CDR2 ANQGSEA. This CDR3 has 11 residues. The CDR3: CSGETGGGYTF. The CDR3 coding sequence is TGCAGCGGCGAGACAGGCGGGGGCTACACCTTC.

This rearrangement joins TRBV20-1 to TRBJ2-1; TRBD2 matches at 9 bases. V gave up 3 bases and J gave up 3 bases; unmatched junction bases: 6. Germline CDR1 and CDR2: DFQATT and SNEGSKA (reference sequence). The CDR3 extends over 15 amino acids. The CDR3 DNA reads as TGCAGTGCTAGTAGGCTAGCGGGAATCTACAATGAGCAGTTCTTC. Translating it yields CSASRLAGIYNEQFF.

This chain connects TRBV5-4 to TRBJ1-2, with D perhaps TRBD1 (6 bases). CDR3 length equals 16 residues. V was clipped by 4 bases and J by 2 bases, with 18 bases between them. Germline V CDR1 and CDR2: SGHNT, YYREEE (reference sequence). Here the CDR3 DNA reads TGTGCCAGCAGCATAGCCGGCAGGGGATCAAACTATGGCTACACCTTC. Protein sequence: CASSIAGRGSNYGYTF.

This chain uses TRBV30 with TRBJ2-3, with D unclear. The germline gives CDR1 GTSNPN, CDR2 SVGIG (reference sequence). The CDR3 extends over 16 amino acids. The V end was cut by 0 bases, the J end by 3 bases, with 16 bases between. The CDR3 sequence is CAWSVGVARGTDTQYF. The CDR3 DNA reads TGTGCCTGGAGTGTTGGGGTAGCAAGAGGTACAGATACGCAGTATTTT.

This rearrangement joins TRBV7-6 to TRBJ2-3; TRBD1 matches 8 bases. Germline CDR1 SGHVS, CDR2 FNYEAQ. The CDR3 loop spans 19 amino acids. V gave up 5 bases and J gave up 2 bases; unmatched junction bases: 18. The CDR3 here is CASSMQPTGGQHNTDTQYF. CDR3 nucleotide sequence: TGTGCCAGCAGCATGCAGCCCACAGGGGGGCAACACAACACAGATACGCAGTATTTT.

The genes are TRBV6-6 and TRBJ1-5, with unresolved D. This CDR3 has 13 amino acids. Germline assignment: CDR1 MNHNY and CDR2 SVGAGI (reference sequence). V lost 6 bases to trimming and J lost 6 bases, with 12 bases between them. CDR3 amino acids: CASSSIYGQPQHF. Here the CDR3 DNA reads TGTGCCAGCAGCTCCATTTACGGTCAGCCCCAGCATTTT.

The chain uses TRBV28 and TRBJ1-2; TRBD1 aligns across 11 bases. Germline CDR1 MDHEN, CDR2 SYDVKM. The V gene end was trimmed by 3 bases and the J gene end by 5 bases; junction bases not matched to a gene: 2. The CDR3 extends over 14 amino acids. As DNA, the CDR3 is TGTGCCAGCAGTTTGGGACAGGGGGAGTATGGCTACACCTTC. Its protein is CASSLGQGEYGYTF.

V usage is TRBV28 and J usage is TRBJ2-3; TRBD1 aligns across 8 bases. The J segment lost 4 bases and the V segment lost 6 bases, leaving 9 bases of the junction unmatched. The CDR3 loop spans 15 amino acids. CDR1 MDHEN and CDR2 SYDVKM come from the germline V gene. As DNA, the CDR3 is TGTGCCAGCAGCCGACCCAGGACAGGGTCAGATACGCAGTATTTT. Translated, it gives CASSRPRTGSDTQYF. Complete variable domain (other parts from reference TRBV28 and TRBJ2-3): DVKVTQSSRYLVKRTGEKVFLECVQDMDHENMFWYRQDPGLGLRLIYFSYDVKMKEKGDIPEGYSVSREKKERFSLILESASTNQTSMYLCASSRPRTGSDTQYFGPGTRLTVL.

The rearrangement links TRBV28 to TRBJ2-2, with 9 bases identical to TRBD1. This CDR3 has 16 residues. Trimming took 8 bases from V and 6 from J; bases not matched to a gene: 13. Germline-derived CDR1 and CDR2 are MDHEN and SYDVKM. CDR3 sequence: CASEASGTGSAGELFF. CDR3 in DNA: TGTGCCAGCGAAGCTTCCGGGACAGGGTCTGCCGGGGAGCTGTTTTTT.

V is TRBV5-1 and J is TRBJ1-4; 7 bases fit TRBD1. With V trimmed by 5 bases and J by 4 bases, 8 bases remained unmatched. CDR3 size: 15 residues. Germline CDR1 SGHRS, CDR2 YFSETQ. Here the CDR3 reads CASRPLRGDNEKLFF. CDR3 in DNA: TGCGCCAGCAGACCCCTCAGGGGGGATAATGAAAAACTGTTTTTT. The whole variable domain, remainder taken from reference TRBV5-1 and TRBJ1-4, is KAGVTQTPRYLIKTRGQQVTLSCSPISGHRSVSWYQQTPGQGLQFLFEYFSETQRNKGNFPGRFSGRQFSNSRSEMNVSTLELGDSALYLCASRPLRGDNEKLFFGSGTQLSVL.

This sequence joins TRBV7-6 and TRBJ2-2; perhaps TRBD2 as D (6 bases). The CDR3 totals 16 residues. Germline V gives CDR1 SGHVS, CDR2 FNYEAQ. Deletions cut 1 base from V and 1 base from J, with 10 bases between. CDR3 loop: CASSLELGGNTGELFF. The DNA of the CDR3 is TGTGCCAGCAGCTTAGAGCTGGGGGGGAACACCGGGGAGCTGTTTTTT.

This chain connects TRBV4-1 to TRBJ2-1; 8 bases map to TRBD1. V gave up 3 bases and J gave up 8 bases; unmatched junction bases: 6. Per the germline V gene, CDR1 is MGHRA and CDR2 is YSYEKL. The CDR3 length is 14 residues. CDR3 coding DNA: TGCGCCAGCAGCCAGTTTACAGGGGGAGATGAGCAGTTCTTC. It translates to CASSQFTGGDEQFF.

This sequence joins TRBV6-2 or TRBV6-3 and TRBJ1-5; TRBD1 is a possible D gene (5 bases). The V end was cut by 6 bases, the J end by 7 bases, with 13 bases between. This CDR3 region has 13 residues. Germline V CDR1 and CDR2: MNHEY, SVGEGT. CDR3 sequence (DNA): TGTGCCAGCAGCCCCGGAGGGGCGCAGCCCCAGCATTTT. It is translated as CASSPGGAQPQHF.

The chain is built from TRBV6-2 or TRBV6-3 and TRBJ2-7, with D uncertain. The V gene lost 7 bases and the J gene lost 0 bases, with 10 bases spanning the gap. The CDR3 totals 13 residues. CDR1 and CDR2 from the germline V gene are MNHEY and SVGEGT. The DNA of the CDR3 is TGTGCCAGCAACCCGCACACCTCCTACGAGCAGTACTTC. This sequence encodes CASNPHTSYEQYF.

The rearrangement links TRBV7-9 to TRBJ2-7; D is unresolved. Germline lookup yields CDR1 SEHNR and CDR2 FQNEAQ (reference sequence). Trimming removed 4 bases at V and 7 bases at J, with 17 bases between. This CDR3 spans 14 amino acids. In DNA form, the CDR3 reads TGTGCCAGCAGCTCTGCCTCGATCTTGGGGGAGCAGTACTTC. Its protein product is CASSSASILGEQYF.

CDR3 bases: TGTGCCGCTGGCAGGGGGCGCGTAGCCTATGGCTACACCTTC. Residues: CAAGRGRVAYGYTF. V and J are TRBV21-1 and TRBJ1-2; TRBD1 is the table's D call and was not checked against the DNA. TRBV21-1 is noted as a pseudogene. The CDR3 contains 14 residues.

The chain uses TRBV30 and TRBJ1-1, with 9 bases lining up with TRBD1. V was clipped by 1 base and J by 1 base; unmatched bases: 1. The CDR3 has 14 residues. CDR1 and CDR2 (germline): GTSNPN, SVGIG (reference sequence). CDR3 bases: TGTGCCTGGAGTGGGGACAGGGCGAACACTGAAGCTTTCTTT. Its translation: CAWSGDRANTEAFF.

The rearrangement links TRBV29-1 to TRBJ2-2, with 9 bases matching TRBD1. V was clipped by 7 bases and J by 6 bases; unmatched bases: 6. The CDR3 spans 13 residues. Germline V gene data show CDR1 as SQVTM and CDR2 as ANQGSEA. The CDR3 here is CSGGTGWSGELFF. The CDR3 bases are TGCAGCGGCGGGACAGGGTGGTCCGGGGAGCTGTTTTTT.

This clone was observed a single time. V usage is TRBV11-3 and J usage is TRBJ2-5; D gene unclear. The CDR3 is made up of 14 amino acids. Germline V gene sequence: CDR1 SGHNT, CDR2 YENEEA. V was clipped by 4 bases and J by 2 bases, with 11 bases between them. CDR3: CASSSFSRQETQYF. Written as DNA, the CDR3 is TGTGCCAGCAGCTCATTTTCGAGACAAGAGACCCAGTACTTC.

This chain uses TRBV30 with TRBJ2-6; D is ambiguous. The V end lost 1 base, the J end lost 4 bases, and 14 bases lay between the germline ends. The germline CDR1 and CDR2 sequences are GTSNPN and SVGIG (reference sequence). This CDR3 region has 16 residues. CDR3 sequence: CAWSESELKGANVLTF. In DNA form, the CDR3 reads TGTGCCTGGAGTGAATCTGAACTTAAGGGGGCCAACGTCCTGACTTTC.

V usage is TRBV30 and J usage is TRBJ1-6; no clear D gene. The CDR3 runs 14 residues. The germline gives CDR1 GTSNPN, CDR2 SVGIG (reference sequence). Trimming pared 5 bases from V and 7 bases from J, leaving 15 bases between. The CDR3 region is CAWDAVGGNSPLHF. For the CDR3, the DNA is TGTGCCTGGGATGCCGTGGGTGGAAATTCACCCCTCCACTTT.